Listed below are T cell receptor beta chains from one sample, sequenced in a study of regulatory and conventional T cells in RAG deficiency. Assay: immunoSEQ multiplex PCR; the TCRdb copy retains only in-frame clones and omits some. This sample has about 5,500 clones, with around 92% found just once. Sample: CD8+ T cells sorted from blood. These receptor sequences come from a human donor with RAG deficiency presenting as severe combined immunodeficiency. The CDR3 runs from the conserved cysteine through the conserved F or W. A D gene is named only where the DNA matches it firmly. Size is stated for part of the rows, as once, few or many counts, or as a class when the clone is expanded.

cdr3_nt cdr3_aa j_call clone_size d_call v_call
TGTGCCAGCGGTCTTACCTACGAGCAGTACTTC CASGLTYEQYF TRBJ2-7 once - TRBV27
TGTGCCAGCAGCTTAGGTGGCCCTCCCCCCAATGAGCAGTTCTTC CASSLGGPPPNEQFF TRBJ2-1 - - TRBV7-7
TGTGCCAGCAGCGTAGACAGGGCCGGCTACGAGCAGTACTTC CASSVDRAGYEQYF TRBJ2-7 once - TRBV9
TGTGCCAGCAGTTTATCTCGCAATGAGCAGTTCTTC CASSLSRNEQFF TRBJ2-1 - - TRBV27
TGTGCCAGCAGCTCACAAGGTCCGAGGGTTGCAGATACGCAGTATTTT CASSSQGPRVADTQYF TRBJ2-3 once - TRBV13
TGTGCCAGCAGCCCCCGGGACAAACTCTACAATGAGCAGTTCTTC CASSPRDKLYNEQFF TRBJ2-1 - - TRBV7-6
TGTGCCAGCAGCCTACAGGGCGATGAGCAGTTCTTC CASSLQGDEQFF TRBJ2-1 - - TRBV4-2
TGTGCCAGTAGTATCCCGAGCGGGAGGAACACAGATACGCAGTATTTT CASSIPSGRNTDTQYF TRBJ2-3 - TRBD2 TRBV19
TGCAGTGCTCACAGGGGAGATGGCTACACCTTC CSAHRGDGYTF TRBJ1-2 - TRBD1 TRBV20-1
TGTGCCAGCAGTGCCTCCTTATTGAGCTCCTACAATGAGCAGTTCTTC CASSASLLSSYNEQFF TRBJ2-1 - - TRBV6-6
TGTGCCAGCAGCGTAGTCCCTTCCTACGAGCAGTACTTC CASSVVPSYEQYF TRBJ2-7 - - TRBV9
TGTGCCAGTAGTATAGGATGGGACGGTGTGGACGAGCAGTACTTC CASSIGWDGVDEQYF TRBJ2-7 - - TRBV19
TGTGCCAGCAGTGAACCCCCCGGCAGCGTACAAGAGACCCAGTACTTC CASSEPPGSVQETQYF TRBJ2-5 - - TRBV6-1
TGTGCCAGCAGCGGAGGGGTTCTTTCCGAGCAGTACTTC CASSGGVLSEQYF TRBJ2-7 - - TRBV9
TGTGCCAGCAGTGGGCCGGGTGGGACTGAAGCTTTCTTT CASSGPGGTEAFF TRBJ1-1 - - TRBV6-1
TGTGCCAGCATGGCTGGCACCGGGGAGCTGTTTTTT CASMAGTGELFF TRBJ2-2 - - TRBV27
TGCGCCAGCAGCCAAGGGGGGGACGAGCAGTACTTC CASSQGGDEQYF TRBJ2-7 - - TRBV4-1
TGTGCCAGCACCAACTTAGCGGACAGGGCAGACAATGAGCAGTTCTTC CASTNLADRADNEQFF TRBJ2-1 - TRBD1 TRBV5-6
TGTGCCACCAGCAGGGGGTTTCTCGACGAGCAGTACTTC CATSRGFLDEQYF TRBJ2-7 - - TRBV15
TGTGCCAGCAGCTTGTGGCCGGGACAACAAGAGACCCAGTACTTC CASSLWPGQQETQYF TRBJ2-5 - - TRBV5-6
TGTGCCAGCAGTTTCCGTCCAGGGGGGATTTACCAAGAGACCCAGTACTTC CASSFRPGGIYQETQYF TRBJ2-5 - - TRBV28
TGTGCCAGCAGTTTAGGGGGCACAGATACGCAGTATTTT CASSLGGTDTQYF TRBJ2-3 - - TRBV27
TGTGCCAGCAGCGCAGGACAGGGGCTTAACTATGGCTACACCTTC CASSAGQGLNYGYTF TRBJ1-2 - TRBD1 TRBV9
TGCGCCAGCAGCCAAGTGAGAGGGTCAGGGGCCAACGTCCTGACTTTC CASSQVRGSGANVLTF TRBJ2-6 - - TRBV4-1
TGTGCCAGCAGACAGGGGGCTACTAATGAAAAACTGTTTTTT CASRQGATNEKLFF TRBJ1-4 - TRBD1 TRBV28
TGTGCCAGCAGCGTAGCCGGGACTAGCGCCTACGAGCAGTACTTC CASSVAGTSAYEQYF TRBJ2-7 - TRBD2 TRBV9
TGTGCCATCAGTGACGGGGGTCGGAGGTGGAGCACAGATACGCAGTATTTT CAISDGGRRWSTDTQYF TRBJ2-3 - - TRBV10-3
TGTGCCAGCAGTTTATGGACAGGGGGGGGAGAGACCCAGTACTTC CASSLWTGGGETQYF TRBJ2-5 - TRBD1 TRBV27
TGTGCCAGCAGCCCCCGGGGGATCGAGGGTGAAAAACTGTTTTTT CASSPRGIEGEKLFF TRBJ1-4 - - TRBV25-1
TGTGCCCGGGGGAGGGACAGGGCGGGCACTGAAGCTTTCTTT CARGRDRAGTEAFF TRBJ1-1 - TRBD1 TRBV30
TGTGCCAGTAGTATGGGACCGAACACTGAAGCTTTCTTT CASSMGPNTEAFF TRBJ1-1 - - TRBV19
TGCAGCGTTATTTCGGCCCACATGTATGGCTACACCTTC CSVISAHMYGYTF TRBJ1-2 - - TRBV29-1
TGTGCCAGCAGCCATCCCGGGACAGGGGCCCCAGAGACCCAGTACTTC CASSHPGTGAPETQYF TRBJ2-5 - TRBD1 TRBV4-2
TGTGCCACAGGGAGAAGCTCCTACGAGCAGTACTTC CATGRSSYEQYF TRBJ2-7 - - TRBV28
TGTGCCAGCAGCTTAGGGCAGATTCAATACGAGCAGTACTTC CASSLGQIQYEQYF TRBJ2-7 - - TRBV13
TGTGCCAGCAGCTTACTCGACAGGGACGAGACCCAGTACTTC CASSLLDRDETQYF TRBJ2-5 once TRBD1 TRBV7-9
TGCGCCAGCAGCCAAAGCCCCGGACCCTCCACAGATACGCAGTATTTT CASSQSPGPSTDTQYF TRBJ2-3 - - TRBV4-1
TGTGCCAGCAGCGGGACAGGGGGCACAGATACGCAGTATTTT CASSGTGGTDTQYF TRBJ2-3 - TRBD1 TRBV5-6
TGTGCCAGCAGTTACTCGTCGGGATTCGTCCACGAGCAGTACTTC CASSYSSGFVHEQYF TRBJ2-7 - - TRBV6-5
TGTGCCATCAGTGAGGACAGGACCTTGGGAGAGACCCAGTACTTC CAISEDRTLGETQYF TRBJ2-5 once - TRBV10-3
TGTGCCAGCAGTGAAGTGCCGGGACTAGTAGTGGGGGAGACCCAGTACTTC CASSEVPGLVVGETQYF TRBJ2-5 - TRBD2 TRBV6-1
TGTGCCAGCAGTTTACTCGGGGACAGCGACACTGAAGCTTTCTTT CASSLLGDSDTEAFF TRBJ1-1 - TRBD1 TRBV28
TGTGCCAGTAGTACCCCGCCAGGGGGCTTCTATGGCTACACCTTC CASSTPPGGFYGYTF TRBJ1-2 - TRBD1 TRBV19
TGTGCCAGCAGCTTAACGGGAGTGGAGAGACAGGACGACCAAGAGACCCAGTACTTC CASSLTGVERQDDQETQYF TRBJ2-5 - - TRBV7-2
TGTGCCATCGGGACACCGACTCAAGAGACCCAGTACTTC CAIGTPTQETQYF TRBJ2-5 - - TRBV2
TGTGCCAGCAGCCACAGGGGTTCCTACGAGCAGTACTTC CASSHRGSYEQYF TRBJ2-7 - TRBD1 TRBV7-9
TGTGCCAGCAGCTTAACAGGGACCCAGTACTTC CASSLTGTQYF TRBJ2-5 - - TRBV7-9
TGTGCCAGCGGGGGGTACGAGCAGTACTTC CASGGYEQYF TRBJ2-7 - - TRBV2
TGTGCCAGCAGCGGACAGGACAATGAGCAGTTCTTC CASSGQDNEQFF TRBJ2-1 - TRBD1 TRBV7-9
TGTGCCAGCAGTTCGATCGACAGGGGGTACGAGCAGTACTTC CASSSIDRGYEQYF TRBJ2-7 - TRBD1 TRBV28